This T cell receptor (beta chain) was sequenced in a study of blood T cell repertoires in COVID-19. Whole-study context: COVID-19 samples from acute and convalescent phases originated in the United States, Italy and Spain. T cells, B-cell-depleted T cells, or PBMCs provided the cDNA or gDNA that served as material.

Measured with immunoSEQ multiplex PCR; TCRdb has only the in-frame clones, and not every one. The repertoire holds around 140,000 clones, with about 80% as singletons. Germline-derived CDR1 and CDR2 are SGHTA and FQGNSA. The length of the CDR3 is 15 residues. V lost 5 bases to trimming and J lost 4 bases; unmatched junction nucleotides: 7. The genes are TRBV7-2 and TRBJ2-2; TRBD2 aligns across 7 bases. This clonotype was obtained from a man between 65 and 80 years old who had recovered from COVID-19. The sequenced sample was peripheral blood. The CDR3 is CASSPPGLITGELFF. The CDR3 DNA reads TGTGCCAGCAGCCCCCCGGGACTAATCACCGGGGAGCTGTTTTTT.